This T cell receptor (beta chain) was found in a study of CD8 T cells in ankylosing spondylitis. Study-wide findings and caveats: For ankylosing spondylitis blood, a TCR beta motif of about eight highly homologous variants appeared characteristic.

One entry per CDR3 protein results from TCRdb running MiXCR on the 5' RACE reads. This sample yields 500,000 to 550,000 distinct CDR3 sequences, of which approximately 11% are seen a single time; 6.8% belongs to the top ten. Trimming stripped 2 bases from V and 10 bases from J, with 13 bases between. Germline CDR1 KGHSH, CDR2 LQKENI. The CDR3 is 13 amino acids. A remark on this clonotype: The antigen is unknown.

The clonotype comes from a male donor with ankylosing spondylitis. The material sequenced was blood, either unsorted or a sorted T cell fraction (not recorded which). The chain employs TRBV18 and TRBJ2-3; D is unresolved. The CDR3 DNA reads as TGTGCCAGCTCACCAAGGGATTCCAGTTCGCAGTATTTT. Amino acids: CASSPRDSSSQYF.